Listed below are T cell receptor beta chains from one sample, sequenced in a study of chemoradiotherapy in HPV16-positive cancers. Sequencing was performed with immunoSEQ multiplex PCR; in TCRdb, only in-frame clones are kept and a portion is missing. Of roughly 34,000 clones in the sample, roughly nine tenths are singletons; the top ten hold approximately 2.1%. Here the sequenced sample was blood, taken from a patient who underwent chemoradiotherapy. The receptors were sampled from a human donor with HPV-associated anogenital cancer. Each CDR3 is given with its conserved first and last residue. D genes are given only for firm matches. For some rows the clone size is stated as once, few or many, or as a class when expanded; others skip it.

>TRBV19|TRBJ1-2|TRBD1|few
TGTGCCAGTGGAGGGGGCAACTATGGCTACACCTTC
CASGGGNYGYTF
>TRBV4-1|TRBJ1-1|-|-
TGCGCCAGCAGCCACGATAAGTTCAGGCTCGAAGCTTTCTTT
CASSHDKFRLEAFF
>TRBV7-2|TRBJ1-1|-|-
TGTGCCAGCAGCCCCCTAGTGGAGGGAACCGAAGCTTTCTTT
CASSPLVEGTEAFF
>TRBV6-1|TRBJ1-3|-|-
TGTGCCAGCAGTCTCCCCGACGGCTCTGGAAACACCATATATTTT
CASSLPDGSGNTIYF
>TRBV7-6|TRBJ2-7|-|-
TGTGCCAGCAGCTTAGCCGGACCGCCCTACGAGCAGTACTTC
CASSLAGPPYEQYF
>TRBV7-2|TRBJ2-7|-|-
TGTGCCAGCAGCTTTTATGAGGGGACCTACGAGCAGTACTTC
CASSFYEGTYEQYF
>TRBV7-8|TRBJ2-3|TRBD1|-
TGTGCCAGCAGCTTAGGGGGCAGGGGGCTTGGCACAGATACGCAGTATTTT
CASSLGGRGLGTDTQYF
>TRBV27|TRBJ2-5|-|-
TGTGCCAGCAGTCCTAGGACCCCCAATCGGGAGACCCAGTACTTC
CASSPRTPNRETQYF
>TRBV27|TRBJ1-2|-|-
TGTGCCAGCAGTTTTGGGGGGCCCCTTAACTATGGCTACACCTTC
CASSFGGPLNYGYTF
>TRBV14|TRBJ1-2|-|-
TGTGCCAGCAGCCAAGATATAGGACCCTATGGCTACACCTTC
CASSQDIGPYGYTF
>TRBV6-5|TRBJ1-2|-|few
TGTGCCAGCAGCCCGGTGGGGTCCGGCTACACCTTC
CASSPVGSGYTF
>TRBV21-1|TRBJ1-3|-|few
TGTGCCAGCAGCAAACGGGGACCCTCTGGAAACACCATATATTTT
CASSKRGPSGNTIYF
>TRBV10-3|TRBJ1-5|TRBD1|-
TGTGCCATCGGGGGACAGGGGGATCAGCCCCAGCATTTT
CAIGGQGDQPQHF
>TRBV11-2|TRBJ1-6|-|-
TGTGCCAGCAGCTTTCGAGATCAGAAAAATTCACCCCTCCACTTT
CASSFRDQKNSPLHF
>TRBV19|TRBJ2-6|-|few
TGTGCCAGTAGTATTACAGGCTCTGGGGCCAACGTCCTGACTTTC
CASSITGSGANVLTF
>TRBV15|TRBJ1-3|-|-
TGTGCCACCAGCGTAAGAACAGGGACCGGAAACACCATATATTTT
CATSVRTGTGNTIYF
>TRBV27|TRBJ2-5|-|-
TGTGCCAGCAGCCTACACAGCCAAGAGACCCAGTACTTC
CASSLHSQETQYF
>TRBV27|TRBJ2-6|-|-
TGTGCCAGCAGCCTAAGCTCTGGGGCCAACGTCCTGACTTTC
CASSLSSGANVLTF
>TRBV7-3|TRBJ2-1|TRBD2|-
TGTGCCAGCAGCCGAACGGGGGGGTCTTACAATGAGCAGTTCTTC
CASSRTGGSYNEQFF
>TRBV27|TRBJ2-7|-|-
TGTGCCAGCAGTTTATCTGGCGGGGGCCTCTCCTACGAGCAGTACTTC
CASSLSGGGLSYEQYF
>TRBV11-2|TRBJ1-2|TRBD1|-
TGTGCCAGCAGCGCACCCTTACCGGGACAGGTTAACTATGGCTACACCTTC
CASSAPLPGQVNYGYTF
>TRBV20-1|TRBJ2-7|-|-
TGCAGTGCCACCTCTGGTGGCGAGCAGTACTTC
CSATSGGEQYF
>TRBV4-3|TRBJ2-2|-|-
TGCGCCAGCAGCCAAGGACCTATAAACACCGGGGAGCTGTTTTTT
CASSQGPINTGELFF
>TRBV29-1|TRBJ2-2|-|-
TGCAGCGGAGTATCCGGGACCCAGGCCGGGGAGCTGTTTTTT
CSGVSGTQAGELFF
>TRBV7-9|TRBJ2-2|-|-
TGTGCCAGCAGCCTTTCGGACAGGAACACCGGGGAGCTGTTTTTT
CASSLSDRNTGELFF
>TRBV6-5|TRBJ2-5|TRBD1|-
TGTGCCAGCAGACGGGACAGGGGGCAAGAGACCCAGTACTTC
CASRRDRGQETQYF
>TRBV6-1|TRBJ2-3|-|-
TGTGCCAGGGCGCGTGACAGTACAGATACGCAGTATTTT
CARARDSTDTQYF
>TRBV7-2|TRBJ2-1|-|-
TGTGCCAGCAGCCCGTTCGGGGGTTCATCCTACAATGAGCAGTTCTTC
CASSPFGGSSYNEQFF
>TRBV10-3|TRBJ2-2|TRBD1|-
TGTGCCATCACCGGGACAGGGAACACCGGGGAGCTGTTTTTT
CAITGTGNTGELFF
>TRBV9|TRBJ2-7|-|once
TGTGCCAGCAGCGTAGGCCTGGGACCAACCTACGAGCAGTACTTC
CASSVGLGPTYEQYF